This TCR beta chain derives from a study of glioma-infiltrating T cells after dendritic cell vaccination. Turning to the study itself: Autologous tumor lysate-pulsed dendritic cell vaccination was given between about 2003 and 2013.

Trimming left V 5 bases short and J 4 bases short, with 24 bases between. Germline V gene sequence: CDR1 SEHNR, CDR2 FQNEAQ (reference sequence). The CDR3 totals 17 residues. The data were produced by immunoSEQ multiplex PCR, yet TCRdb's version contains in-frame clones alone and is incomplete. This repertoire shows 65,000 or so clones, approximately 86% found once; its top ten account for around 10%. Overall study findings and caveats: Patients with more pretreatment TILs had longer time to progression and survival.

On this clone itself: Its antigen is still unknown.

Time point here: after dendritic cell vaccination, including at tumor progression/relapse. None of the glioblastoma patients had an isocitrate dehydrogenase mutation. The material sequenced was blood, taken after dendritic cell vaccination. The TCR was taken from a human donor with glioblastoma. The rearrangement joins TRBV7-9 to TRBJ2-7; the D gene is possibly TRBD2 (6 bases). The CDR3 sequence: CASSGQGISGRLYEQYF. In nucleotides, the CDR3 is TGTGCCAGCAGCGGGCAGGGAATCAGTGGGAGGCTTTACGAGCAGTACTTC.